One sample yielded the 7 T cell receptor beta chains listed below, sequenced in a study of T cell responses to AZD1222 COVID-19 vaccine. TCRdb's copy holds only in-frame clones and misses some; the assay was immunoSEQ multiplex PCR. Altogether about 160,000 clones are present, 94% being singletons, with the ten largest covering 1.3%. The sample here was peripheral blood, taken on day 0 of AZD1222 vaccination. The receptor set was obtained from an adult in good health.

The chain joins TRBV6-2 or TRBV6-3 to TRBJ2-5; D is unclear. The germline V and J ends were trimmed by 0 bases and 5 bases, with 4 bases remaining between them. This CDR3 has 12 amino acids. Looked up from germline, CDR1 is MNHEY and CDR2 is SVGEGT. Written as DNA, the CDR3 is TGTGCCAGCAGTTACTCTTTGGAGACCCAGTACTTC. As protein: CASSYSLETQYF.

This chain connects TRBV3-1 (or the pseudogene TRBV3-2) to TRBJ2-5; 11 bases are a match to TRBD2. The junction had 12 bases not matched to a gene; V was cut back by 4 bases and J by 2 bases. This CDR3 region has 18 residues. Germline V lookup: CDR1 LGHDT, CDR2 YNNKEL (reference sequence). The CDR3 region has the DNA TGTGCCAGCAGCCCTCAACCGACTAGCGGGGCCCGACAAGAGACCCAGTACTTC. Translating it yields CASSPQPTSGARQETQYF.

The genes are TRBV27 and TRBJ2-7; 8 bases are a match to TRBD1. The germline V gene has CDR1 MNHEY and CDR2 SMNVEV (reference sequence). The CDR3 consists of 15 residues. V lost 2 bases to trimming and J lost 4 bases; unmatched junction nucleotides: 7. The CDR3 sequence is CASSLAGGGFYEQYV. The CDR3 DNA is TGTGCCAGCAGTTTAGCAGGGGGCGGTTTTTACGAGCAGTACGTC.

The V and J genes are TRBV14 and TRBJ2-5, with TRBD2 matching 9 bases. CDR1 is SGHDN, CDR2 FVKESK, per germline. The CDR3 has 13 amino acids. The V gene end was trimmed by 9 bases and the J gene end by 5 bases; junction bases not matched to a gene: 7. CDR3 sequence: CARLSGGGETQYF. The CDR3 nucleotides are TGTGCCAGACTTAGCGGGGGCGGGGAGACCCAGTACTTC.

This chain uses TRBV9 with TRBJ2-2; D not certain. Germline V gene sequence: CDR1 SGDLS, CDR2 YYNGEE. V was pared by 4 bases and J by 6 bases, with 7 bases between. The CDR3 is 12 residues long. The CDR3 DNA sequence: TGTGCCAGCAGCCTTCCGTCCGGGGAGCTGTTTTTT. This sequence encodes CASSLPSGELFF. Variable domain in full (rest from reference TRBV9 and TRBJ2-2): DSGVTQTPKHLITATGQRVTLRCSPRSGDLSVYWYQQSLDQGLQFLIQYYNGEERAKGNILERFSAQQFPDLHSELNLSSLELGDSALYFCASSLPSGELFFGEGSRLTVL.

This clone was seen once. V and J are TRBV20-1 and TRBJ1-1; D ambiguous. Germline V gives CDR1 DFQATT, CDR2 SNEGSKA (reference sequence). V shed 0 bases and J shed 8 bases, with 4 bases lying between them. This CDR3 is built from 10 residues. CDR3 protein: CSAREGEAFF. CDR3 sequence (DNA): TGCAGTGCTAGAGAAGGGGAAGCTTTCTTT.

The CDR3 loop reads CASSVGGGEYNEQFF. Here the CDR3 DNA reads TGTGCCAGCAGCGTGGGGGGAGGCGAATACAATGAGCAGTTCTTC. J is TRBJ2-1 and V is TRBV9; TRBD2 is a possible D gene (6 bases). The ends were cut back, 2 bases at V and 4 bases at J, with 13 bases in the middle. Germline lookup yields CDR1 SGDLS and CDR2 YYNGEE. This CDR3 has 15 residues.